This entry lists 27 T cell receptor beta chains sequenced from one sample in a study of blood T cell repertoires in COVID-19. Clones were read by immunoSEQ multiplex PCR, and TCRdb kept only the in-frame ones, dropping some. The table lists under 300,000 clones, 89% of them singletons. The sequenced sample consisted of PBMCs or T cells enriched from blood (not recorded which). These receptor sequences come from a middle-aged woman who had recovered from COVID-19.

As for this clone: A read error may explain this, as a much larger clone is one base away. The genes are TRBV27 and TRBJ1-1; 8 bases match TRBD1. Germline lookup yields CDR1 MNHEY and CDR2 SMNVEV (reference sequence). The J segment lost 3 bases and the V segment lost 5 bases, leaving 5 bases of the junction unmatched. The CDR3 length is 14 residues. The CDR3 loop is CASSEHRGDTEAFF. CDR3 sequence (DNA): TGTGCCAGCAGTGAACACAGGGGGGACACTGAAGCTTTCTTT.

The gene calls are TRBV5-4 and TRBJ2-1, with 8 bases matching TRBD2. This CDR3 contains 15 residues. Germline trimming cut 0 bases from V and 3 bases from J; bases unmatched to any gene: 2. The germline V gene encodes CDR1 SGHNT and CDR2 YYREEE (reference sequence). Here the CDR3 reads CASSLEAGVYNEQFF. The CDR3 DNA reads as TGTGCCAGCAGCTTGGAAGCGGGAGTCTACAATGAGCAGTTCTTC. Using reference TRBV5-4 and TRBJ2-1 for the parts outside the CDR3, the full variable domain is ETGVTQSPTHLIKTRGQQVTLRCSSQSGHNTVSWYQQALGQGPQFIFQYYREEENGRGNFPPRFSGLQFPNYSSELNVNALELDDSALYLCASSLEAGVYNEQFFGPGTRLTVL.

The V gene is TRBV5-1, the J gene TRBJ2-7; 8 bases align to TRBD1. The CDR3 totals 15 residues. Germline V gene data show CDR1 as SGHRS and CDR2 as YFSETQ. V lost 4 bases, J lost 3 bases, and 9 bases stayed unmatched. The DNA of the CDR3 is TGCGCCAGCAGCACACGACAGGGGCTTGACTACGAGCAGTACTTC. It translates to CASSTRQGLDYEQYF.

CDR3 bases: TGTGCCAGCAGCGTCCAAAGATCCGCGTACTACGAGCAGTACTTC. This sequence encodes CASSVQRSAYYEQYF. The rearrangement uses TRBV27 and TRBJ2-7, with no clear D. Germline V gives CDR1 MNHEY, CDR2 SMNVEV (reference sequence). The V gene lost 6 bases and the J gene lost 3 bases, with 18 bases spanning the gap. The CDR3 has 15 residues.

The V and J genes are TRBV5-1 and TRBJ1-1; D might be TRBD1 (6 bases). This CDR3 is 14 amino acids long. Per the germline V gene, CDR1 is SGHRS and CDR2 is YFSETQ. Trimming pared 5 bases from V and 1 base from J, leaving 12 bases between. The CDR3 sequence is CASSYTTGNTEAFF. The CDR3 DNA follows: TGCGCCAGCAGTTACACGACAGGGAACACTGAAGCTTTCTTT.

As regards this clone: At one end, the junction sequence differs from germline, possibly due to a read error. In DNA, the CDR3 is TGTGCCAGCAGCCGATACCCCGGTGATTCGCCCCTCCACTTT. This gives the protein CASSRYPGDSPLHF. The V call is TRBV3-1 (or the pseudogene TRBV3-2), the J call TRBJ1-6; D unresolved. The CDR3 contains 14 residues. Germline V gives CDR1 LGHDT, CDR2 YNNKEL (reference sequence).

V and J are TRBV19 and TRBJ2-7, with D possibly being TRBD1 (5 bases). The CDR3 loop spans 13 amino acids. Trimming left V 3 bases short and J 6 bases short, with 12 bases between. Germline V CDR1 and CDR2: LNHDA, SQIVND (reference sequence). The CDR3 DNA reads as TGTGCCAGTAGTATGGGGCAGGTACGCGAGCAGTACTTC. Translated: CASSMGQVREQYF.

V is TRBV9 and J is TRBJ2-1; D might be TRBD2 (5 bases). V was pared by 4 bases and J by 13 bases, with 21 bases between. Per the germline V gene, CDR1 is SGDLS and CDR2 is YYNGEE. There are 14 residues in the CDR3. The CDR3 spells CASSSLPGVLIQFF. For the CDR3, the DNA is TGTGCCAGCAGCTCTTTACCCGGGGTCTTAATCCAGTTCTTC.

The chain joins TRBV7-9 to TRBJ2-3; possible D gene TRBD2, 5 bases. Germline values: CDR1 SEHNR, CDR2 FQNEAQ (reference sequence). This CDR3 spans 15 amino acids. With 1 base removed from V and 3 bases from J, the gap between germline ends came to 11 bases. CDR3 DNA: TGTGCCAGCAGCTTAGGCGGAGGACGAACAGATACGCAGTATTTT. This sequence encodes CASSLGGGRTDTQYF.

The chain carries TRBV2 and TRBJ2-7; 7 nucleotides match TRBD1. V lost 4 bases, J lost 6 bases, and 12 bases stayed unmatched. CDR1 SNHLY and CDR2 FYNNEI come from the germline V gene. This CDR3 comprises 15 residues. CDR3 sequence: CASSGWAGGLFEQYF. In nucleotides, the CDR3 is TGTGCCAGCAGTGGCTGGGCAGGGGGTCTATTCGAGCAGTACTTC.

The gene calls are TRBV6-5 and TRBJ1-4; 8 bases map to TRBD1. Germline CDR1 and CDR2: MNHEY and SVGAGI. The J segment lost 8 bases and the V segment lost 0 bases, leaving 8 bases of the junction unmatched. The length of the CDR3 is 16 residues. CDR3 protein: CASSYSGLGTGEKLFF. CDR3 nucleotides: TGTGCCAGCAGTTACTCAGGGCTAGGGACAGGAGAAAAACTGTTTTTT.

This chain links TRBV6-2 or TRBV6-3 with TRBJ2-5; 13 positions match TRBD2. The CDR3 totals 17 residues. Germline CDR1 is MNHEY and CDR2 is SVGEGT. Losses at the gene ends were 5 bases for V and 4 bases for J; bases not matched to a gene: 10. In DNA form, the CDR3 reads TGTGCCAGCAGTAACGGAATACTAGCGGGGGGGCGAGAGACCCAGTACTTC. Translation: CASSNGILAGGRETQYF.

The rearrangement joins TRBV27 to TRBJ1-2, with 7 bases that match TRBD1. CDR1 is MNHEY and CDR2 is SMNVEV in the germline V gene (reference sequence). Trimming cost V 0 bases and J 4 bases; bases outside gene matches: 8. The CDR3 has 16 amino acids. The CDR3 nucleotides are TGTGCCAGCAGTTTATCCGTCCGGGACAGTTTCTATGGCTACACCTTC. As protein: CASSLSVRDSFYGYTF.

The CDR3 loop reads CASSQRSGNISPLHF. CDR3 nucleotides: TGTGCCAGCAGCCAAAGGTCAGGGAATATCTCACCCCTCCACTTT. The chain uses TRBV3-1 (or the pseudogene TRBV3-2) and TRBJ1-6, with D perhaps TRBD1 (5 bases). Trimming took 2 bases from V and 10 from J, leaving 15 bases between them. This CDR3 region has 15 residues. CDR1 LGHDT and CDR2 YNNKEL come from the germline V gene (reference sequence).

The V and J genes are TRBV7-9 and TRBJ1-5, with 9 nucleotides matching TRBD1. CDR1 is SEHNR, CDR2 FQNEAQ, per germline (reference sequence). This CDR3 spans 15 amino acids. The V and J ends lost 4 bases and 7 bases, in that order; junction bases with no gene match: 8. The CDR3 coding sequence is TGTGCCAGCAGCTCGGAGACAGGGGGGGGGCAGCCCCAGCATTTT. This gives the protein CASSSETGGGQPQHF.

The CDR3 sequence is CASSWTSGRDNEQFF. CDR3 in DNA: TGTGCCAGCAGTTGGACTAGCGGGAGGGACAATGAGCAGTTCTTC. This sequence joins TRBV11-1 and TRBJ2-1; 15 bases are a match to TRBD2. Trimming cost V 6 bases and J 5 bases; bases outside gene matches: 2. CDR1 and CDR2 (germline): SGHAT, FQDESV (reference sequence). The CDR3 runs 15 residues.

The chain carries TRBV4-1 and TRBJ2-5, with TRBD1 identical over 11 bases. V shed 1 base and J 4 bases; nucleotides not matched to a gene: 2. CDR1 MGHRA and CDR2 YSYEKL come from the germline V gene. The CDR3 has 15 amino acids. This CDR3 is CASSQAGTGGETQYF. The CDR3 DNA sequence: TGCGCCAGCAGCCAAGCAGGGACAGGGGGAGAGACCCAGTACTTC.

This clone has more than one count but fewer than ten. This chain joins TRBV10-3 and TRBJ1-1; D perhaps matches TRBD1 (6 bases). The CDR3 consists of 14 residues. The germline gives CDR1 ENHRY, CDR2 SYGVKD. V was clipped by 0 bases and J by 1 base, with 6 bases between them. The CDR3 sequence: CAISESTGNTEAFF. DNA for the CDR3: TGTGCCATCAGTGAGTCGACAGGGAACACTGAAGCTTTCTTT.

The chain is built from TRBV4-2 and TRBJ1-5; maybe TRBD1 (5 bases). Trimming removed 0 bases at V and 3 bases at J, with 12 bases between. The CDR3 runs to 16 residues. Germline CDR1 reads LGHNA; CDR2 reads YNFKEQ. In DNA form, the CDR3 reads TGTGCCAGCAGCCAAGACGGCGGGGGATACAATCAGCCCCAGCATTTT. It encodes CASSQDGGGYNQPQHF.

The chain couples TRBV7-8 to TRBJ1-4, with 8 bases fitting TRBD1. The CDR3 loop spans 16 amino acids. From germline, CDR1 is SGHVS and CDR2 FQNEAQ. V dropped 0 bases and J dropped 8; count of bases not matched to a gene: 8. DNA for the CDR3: TGTGCCAGCAGCTTAGCCCGACAGGGGAGGGAGGAAAAACTGTTTTTT. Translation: CASSLARQGREEKLFF.

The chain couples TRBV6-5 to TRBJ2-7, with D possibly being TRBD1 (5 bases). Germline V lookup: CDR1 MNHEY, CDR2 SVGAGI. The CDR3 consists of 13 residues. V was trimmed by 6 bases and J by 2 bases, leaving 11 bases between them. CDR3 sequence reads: CASSPTDTYEQYF. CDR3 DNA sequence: TGTGCCAGCAGCCCGACGGACACCTACGAGCAGTACTTC.

The CDR3 DNA is TGCGCCAGCAGCTTGGCCGAGGGGAGGGGCACAGATACGCAGTATTTT. It is translated as CASSLAEGRGTDTQYF. The V and J genes are TRBV5-1 and TRBJ2-3; TRBD2 agrees at 7 bases. This CDR3 comprises 16 residues. The germline CDR1 and CDR2 sequences are SGHRS and YFSETQ. Unmatched junction bases numbered 5, after V lost 0 bases and J lost 1 base.

The CDR3 DNA follows: TGTGCCAGCAGTTCCCGACTAGCGGTGTTTAGCTCCTACAATGAGCAGTTCTTC. The encoded protein is CASSSRLAVFSSYNEQFF. The V and J genes are TRBV27 and TRBJ2-1; TRBD2 aligns across 9 bases. The trim removed 4 bases at V and 0 bases at J, leaving 10 bases unmatched. CDR3 length equals 18 residues. The germline V gene encodes CDR1 MNHEY and CDR2 SMNVEV (reference sequence).

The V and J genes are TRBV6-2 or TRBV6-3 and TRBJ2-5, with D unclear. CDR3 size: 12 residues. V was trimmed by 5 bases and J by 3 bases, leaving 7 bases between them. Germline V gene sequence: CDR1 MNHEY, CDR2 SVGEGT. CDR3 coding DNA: TGTGCCAGCAGTACCCGGGAAGAGACCCAGTACTTC. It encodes CASSTREETQYF.

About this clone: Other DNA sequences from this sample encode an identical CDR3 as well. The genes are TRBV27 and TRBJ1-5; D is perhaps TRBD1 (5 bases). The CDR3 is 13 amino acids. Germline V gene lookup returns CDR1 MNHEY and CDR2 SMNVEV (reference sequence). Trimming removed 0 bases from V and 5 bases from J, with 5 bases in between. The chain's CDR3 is CASSLSRDQPQHF. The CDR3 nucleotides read TGTGCCAGCAGTTTATCCAGGGATCAGCCCCAGCATTTT.

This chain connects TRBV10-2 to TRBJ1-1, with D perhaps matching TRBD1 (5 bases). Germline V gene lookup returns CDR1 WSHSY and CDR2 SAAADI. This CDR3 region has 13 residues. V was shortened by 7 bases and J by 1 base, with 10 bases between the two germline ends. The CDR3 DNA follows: TGCGCCAGCAAAACAGGCACGAACACTGAAGCTTTCTTT. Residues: CASKTGTNTEAFF.

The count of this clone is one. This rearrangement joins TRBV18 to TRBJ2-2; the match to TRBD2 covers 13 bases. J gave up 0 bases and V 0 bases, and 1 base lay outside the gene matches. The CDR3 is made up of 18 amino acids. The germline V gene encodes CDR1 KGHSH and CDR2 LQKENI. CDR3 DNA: TGTGCCAGCTCACCACCGGGACTAGCGGGATCGAACACCGGGGAGCTGTTTTTT. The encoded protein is CASSPPGLAGSNTGELFF.